This T cell receptor (beta chain) was observed in a study of T cell changes during pregnancy in multiple sclerosis. Germline assignment: CDR1 SGHTA and CDR2 FQGTGA. CDR3 length: 19 residues. V gave up 0 bases and J gave up 0 bases; unmatched junction bases: 11. Only in-frame clones appear in the TCRdb table, and some are missing; sequencing was by immunoSEQ multiplex PCR. The sample has over 50,000 clones, 90% seen once. Here the sequenced sample was peripheral blood, taken in the first trimester of pregnancy. The chain is built from TRBV7-3 and TRBJ1-3; TRBD1 matches at 7 bases. This clonotype was obtained from a female donor in good health, enrolled as a control in a pregnancy study. The CDR3 region is CASSLTRGREGNSGNTIYF. The CDR3 coding sequence is TGTGCCAGCAGCTTAACGAGGGGGCGAGAAGGAAACTCTGGAAACACCATATATTTT.